This TCR beta chain was identified during a study of vaccination effects on CD4 cells after COVID-19. Before any sequencing was done, the ViraFEST assay used viral peptide pools to expand antigen-specific CD4+ T cells. At the end of over 8 days of culture, CD4+ T cells were isolated. PCR showed that the person got SARS-CoV-2 infection at some point between March and December 2020. For the negative control culture, a pool of HIV-1 Nef peptides was used. On days 3 and 7, fresh IL-2 medium replaced half the medium. This CDR3 comprises 15 residues. V lost 3 bases and J lost 5, with 14 bases in between. Germline V CDR1 and CDR2: SNHLY, FYNNEI. This clone has more than one count but fewer than ten. What it recognizes is unknown. Using immunoSEQ multiplex PCR, the repertoire was profiled, and TCRdb retains in-frame clones only, with some absent. The sample has more than 45,000 clones; under 80% are singletons.

The chain is built from TRBV2 and TRBJ2-1; the D gene is possibly TRBD1 (6 bases). This specimen consisted of CD4+ T cells from PBMCs cultured with HIV peptides, obtained before COVID-19 vaccination. Sample subset: HIV-1 Nef peptide pool negative control/reference culture. The clonotype originates from a human donor who had a prior SARS-CoV-2 infection. The CDR3 nucleotides read TGTGCCAGCAGTGAGACCGGGACAAACGACAATGAGCAGTTCTTC. This gives the protein CASSETGTNDNEQFF.